The 28 T cell receptor beta chains in this list originate from one sample, sequenced in a study of cytomegalovirus exposure and HLA in healthy donors. With 60 Vbeta and 13 Jbeta primers, the PCR was carried out. Only in-frame clones appear in the TCRdb table, and some are missing; sequencing was by immunoSEQ multiplex PCR. The sample comprises around 150,000 clones, about 88% of which are singletons, and 2% to 2.5% rests with the top ten. Input material: PBMCs. The receptors stem from a man aged 18 to 29 in good health and CMV-seropositive.

This clone was detected only once. The chain has TRBV19 and TRBJ2-4; 7 positions agree with TRBD1. V lost 0 bases, J lost 2 bases, and 10 bases stayed unmatched. Germline values: CDR1 LNHDA, CDR2 SQIVND (reference sequence). CDR3 length equals 18 residues. CDR3 residues: CASSIEGYRDSTKNIQYF. The CDR3, as DNA: TGTGCCAGTAGTATAGAGGGCTACCGGGACAGTACCAAAAACATTCAGTACTTC.

This clone was counted once. J is TRBJ1-2 and V is TRBV7-2; D is uncertain. CDR1 is SGHTA and CDR2 is FQGNSA in the germline V gene. The V gene lost 4 bases and the J gene lost 5 bases, with 11 bases spanning the gap. CDR3 length: 13 amino acids. The CDR3 sequence is CASSSDGIYGYTF. The CDR3 coding sequence is TGTGCCAGCAGCTCCGACGGGATATATGGCTACACCTTC.

This chain links TRBV7-3 with TRBJ2-1, with 8 positions matching TRBD2. Trimming at V came to 3 bases and at J to 4 bases, leaving 2 bases not matched to a gene. The CDR3 runs 14 residues. The germline V gene encodes CDR1 SGHTA and CDR2 FQGTGA. CDR3 coding DNA: TGTGCCAGCAGCTTGGCTAGCGGGTACAATGAGCAGTTCTTC. The encoded protein is CASSLASGYNEQFF.

A remark on this clone: A junction end diverges from the germline sequence, so it may reflect a read error. The gene calls are TRBV5-1 and TRBJ2-2; D is perhaps TRBD2 (5 bases). Germline CDR1 is SGHRS and CDR2 is YFSETQ. The CDR3 is 16 amino acids. CDR3 in amino acids: CASSSLASPNTGEPFF. DNA for the CDR3: TGCGCCAGCAGTTCCCTGGCGAGCCCGAACACCGGGGAGCCGTTTTTT.

This chain connects TRBV25-1 to TRBJ1-2; D call uncertain. V lost 4 bases and J lost 10, with 7 bases in between. The CDR3 is 10 amino acids. Looked up from germline, CDR1 is MGHDK and CDR2 is SYGVNS. As DNA, the CDR3 is TGTGCCAGCAGTGCAGTCCACTACACCTTC. Amino acids: CASSAVHYTF.

The chain has TRBV27 and TRBJ2-7, with D maybe TRBD2 (7 bases). The CDR3 has 16 residues. Germline V gene lookup returns CDR1 MNHEY and CDR2 SMNVEV (reference sequence). V dropped 3 bases and J dropped 0 bases, with 15 bases sitting between them. CDR3 amino acids: CASSLTSRGLSYEQYF. In nucleotides, the CDR3 is TGTGCCAGCAGTTTGACTAGCAGGGGACTCTCCTACGAGCAGTACTTC.

This chain links TRBV5-1 with TRBJ2-1, with D unresolved. Germline V gene lookup returns CDR1 SGHRS and CDR2 YFSETQ. CDR3 size: 13 residues. With 2 bases removed from V and 4 bases from J, the gap between germline ends came to 7 bases. The chain's CDR3 is CASSFDLYNEQFF. The DNA for the CDR3 is TGCGCCAGCAGCTTTGACTTATACAATGAGCAGTTCTTC.

The chain employs TRBV5-4 and TRBJ1-2, with D possibly TRBD1 on 5 matching bases. Per the germline V gene, CDR1 is SGHNT and CDR2 is YYREEE (reference sequence). CDR3 length: 13 amino acids. V dropped 2 bases and J dropped 8 bases, with 13 bases sitting between them. The CDR3, as DNA: TGTGCCAGCAGCTTCGGGGGGGGAGACGGCTACACCTTC. Translating gives CASSFGGGDGYTF.

The chain recombines TRBV7-2 with TRBJ2-3; perhaps TRBD1 as D (5 bases). This CDR3 has 13 amino acids. Trimming removed 4 bases from V and 6 bases from J, with 11 bases in between. Germline CDR1 reads SGHTA; CDR2 reads FQGNSA. The CDR3 region is CASSSHYRDTQYF. The CDR3 DNA reads as TGTGCCAGCAGCTCCCATTACAGGGATACGCAGTATTTT.

The chain recombines TRBV7-2 with TRBJ2-7; D remains ambiguous. The germline CDR1 and CDR2 sequences are SGHTA and FQGNSA. The CDR3 has 12 residues. Trimming stripped 2 bases from V and 2 bases from J, with 4 bases between. The CDR3 DNA is TGTGCCAGCAGCTTACGGGCCTACGAGCAGTACTTC. It yields the protein CASSLRAYEQYF. The full variable domain, in which reference TRBV7-2 and TRBJ2-7 provide the parts outside the CDR3, is GAGVSQSPSNKVTEKGKDVELRCDPISGHTALYWYRQSLGQGLEFLIYFQGNSAPDKSGLPSDRFSAERTGGSVSTLTIQRTQQEDSAVYLCASSLRAYEQYFGPGTRLTVT.

This chain links TRBV27 with TRBJ2-7; 8 positions agree with TRBD2. CDR3 length equals 15 residues. Looked up from germline, CDR1 is MNHEY and CDR2 is SMNVEV (reference sequence). V lost 6 bases, J lost 0 bases, and 7 bases stayed unmatched. CDR3 sequence (DNA): TGTGCCAGCAGAATCTCGGGGGGGGGCTCCTACGAGCAGTACTTC. It is translated as CASRISGGGSYEQYF.

V gene TRBV10-2 combines with J gene TRBJ1-1, with TRBD1 as a possible D gene (5 bases). Germline CDR1 is WSHSY and CDR2 is SAAADI. Trimming took off 4 bases at V and 1 base at J, with 10 bases between the two ends. The CDR3 contains 14 residues. CDR3 DNA sequence: TGCGCCAGCAGTGGGCGACAGAGGAACACTGAAGCTTTCTTT. Translating it yields CASSGRQRNTEAFF.

This clone has only a few counts. J is TRBJ1-1 and V is TRBV6-1; 7 bases map to TRBD1. J lost 9 bases, V lost 8 bases, and 3 bases had no gene match. CDR3 length: 10 amino acids. Germline values: CDR1 MNHNS, CDR2 SASEGT. In DNA, the CDR3 is TGTGCCAGCGGACAGGTACAAGCTTTCTTT. Translation gives CASGQVQAFF.

This clone was picked up one time. The chain uses TRBV2 and TRBJ1-6; unclear D gene. Looked up from germline, CDR1 is SNHLY and CDR2 is FYNNEI. The length of the CDR3 is 14 residues. With 5 bases removed from V and 14 bases from J, the gap between germline ends came to 19 bases. The chain's CDR3 is CASSNGDVISALHF. CDR3 nucleotides: TGTGCCAGCAGTAACGGGGATGTTATATCAGCCCTCCACTTT.

In regard to this clone: At one of its ends the junction is not consistent with the germline gene, which may arise from a read error. This sequence joins TRBV11-3 and TRBJ2-6; 7 bases are shared with TRBD1. This CDR3 is built from 15 residues. The germline V gene has CDR1 SGHNT and CDR2 YENEEA. The CDR3 is CASSLVLEGANGLTF. The CDR3 bases are TGTGCCAGCAGCTTAGTCCTAGAGGGGGCCAACGGCCTGACTTTC. The full variable domain, rest sourced from reference TRBV11-3 and TRBJ2-6, is EAGVVQSPRYKIIEKKQPVAFWCNPISGHNTLYWYLQNLGQGPELLIRYENEEAVDDSQLPKDRFSAERLKGVDSTLKIQPAELGDSAVYLCASSLVLEGANGLTFGAGSRLTVL.

The count of this clone is one. CDR3 nucleotides: TGTGCCAGCAGCGGGGGGGGGAAAGGCTACGAGCAGTACTTC. Residues: CASSGGGKGYEQYF. J is TRBJ2-7 and V is TRBV9, with 7 bases aligning to TRBD2. The CDR3 covers 14 residues. After removal of 3 bases from V and 3 bases from J, the junction contained 6 bases not matched to a gene. CDR1 SGDLS and CDR2 YYNGEE come from the germline V gene.

The V call is TRBV9, the J call TRBJ2-7; D may be TRBD1 (6 bases). The CDR3 consists of 15 residues. The germline V gene encodes CDR1 SGDLS and CDR2 YYNGEE. Trimming took off 3 bases at V and 4 bases at J, with 17 bases between the two ends. The CDR3 protein is CASSGSTGPYYEQYF. The CDR3 coding sequence is TGTGCCAGCAGCGGCTCGACAGGACCCTATTACGAGCAGTACTTC.

The rearrangement joins TRBV11-3 to TRBJ2-7, with TRBD2 matching 12 bases. V was clipped by 6 bases and J by 2 bases; unmatched bases: 2. Germline CDR1 reads SGHNT; CDR2 reads YENEEA. This CDR3 comprises 14 residues. The CDR3, as DNA: TGTGCCAGCAGTTGGACTAGCGGGGCCTACGAGCAGTACTTC. Its protein product is CASSWTSGAYEQYF.

The chain joins TRBV9 to TRBJ2-2, with 13 bases identical to TRBD2. V lost 4 bases and J lost 4; bases outside the gene matches: 7. Germline V lookup: CDR1 SGDLS, CDR2 YYNGEE. The CDR3 is 17 residues long. This chain's CDR3 is CASSTLAGGPITGELFF. As DNA, the CDR3 is TGTGCCAGCAGCACACTAGCGGGGGGGCCAATCACCGGGGAGCTGTTTTTT.

The chain uses TRBV6-5 and TRBJ2-7; 8 bases line up with TRBD2. This CDR3 has 14 residues. The J segment lost 4 bases and the V segment lost 6 bases, leaving 8 bases of the junction unmatched. Germline CDR1 reads MNHEY; CDR2 reads SVGAGI. CDR3: CASSRGGEGYEQYF. Here the CDR3 DNA reads TGTGCCAGCAGCCGGGGGGGAGAAGGTTACGAGCAGTACTTC.

The rearrangement uses TRBV6-1 and TRBJ2-3, with TRBD1 matching over 9 bases. Germline CDR1 and CDR2: MNHNS and SASEGT. Germline trimming cut 6 bases from V and 2 bases from J; bases unmatched to any gene: 3. The CDR3 loop spans 14 amino acids. CDR3 residues: CASRGQGTTDTQYF. The CDR3 DNA reads as TGTGCCAGCAGAGGACAGGGGACCACAGATACGCAGTATTTT.

The chain uses TRBV2 and TRBJ2-1; 10 bases are shared with TRBD1. With 8 bases clipped from V and 3 bases from J, the junction kept 1 base outside the gene matches. CDR1 and CDR2 from the germline V gene are SNHLY and FYNNEI. The CDR3 is 13 residues long. Written as DNA, the CDR3 is TGTGCCAGCCGGGACAGGGGCTACAATGAGCAGTTCTTC. Amino acids: CASRDRGYNEQFF. The whole variable domain, remainder taken from reference TRBV2 and TRBJ2-1, is EPEVTQTPSHQVTQMGQEVILRCVPISNHLYFYWYRQILGQKVEFLVSFYNNEISEKSEIFDDQFSVERPDGSNFTLKIRSTKLEDSAMYFCASRDRGYNEQFFGPGTRLTVL.

The chain couples TRBV6-5 to TRBJ2-7, with 7 bases that match TRBD1. J gave up 3 bases and V 8 bases, and 4 bases lay outside the gene matches. Looked up from germline, CDR1 is MNHEY and CDR2 is SVGAGI. This CDR3 is built from 12 residues. The CDR3 DNA is TGTGCCAGCCGGGGACAGAACTACGAGCAGTACTTC. Its protein product is CASRGQNYEQYF.

The chain joins TRBV7-9 to TRBJ2-7; tentatively, D is TRBD2 (7 bases). V was pared by 1 base and J by 2 bases, with 15 bases between. This CDR3 region has 16 residues. CDR1 SEHNR and CDR2 FQNEAQ come from the germline V gene (reference sequence). The CDR3 region has the DNA TGTGCCAGCAGCTTAGAGGGGGGGCCTTCCACCTACGAGCAGTACTTC. Protein: CASSLEGGPSTYEQYF.

The J gene is TRBJ2-2, the V gene TRBV9; D is unclear. Trimming took off 0 bases at V and 2 bases at J, with 8 bases between the two ends. This CDR3 is built from 15 residues. Germline V gene data show CDR1 as SGDLS and CDR2 as YYNGEE. CDR3 amino acids: CASSVVNNNTGELFF. The DNA of the CDR3 is TGTGCCAGCAGCGTAGTTAACAACAACACCGGGGAGCTGTTTTTT.

Concerning this clone: The junction departs from germline at one end; a sequencing error may be responsible. The genes are TRBV7-8 and TRBJ2-6, with D maybe TRBD1 (5 bases). The V gene's germline CDR1 is SGHVS and CDR2 FQNEAQ. This CDR3 spans 16 amino acids. The CDR3 DNA is TGTGCCAGCAGCTTAGCTGGAGTCTCTGGGGCCAACGGCCTGACTTTC. Its protein product is CASSLAGVSGANGLTF.

The chain carries TRBV4-2 and TRBJ1-6, with D possibly matching TRBD1 (6 bases). The CDR3 runs 15 residues. V was cut by 0 bases and J by 7 bases, with 10 bases left in between. Germline CDR1 LGHNA, CDR2 YNFKEQ. CDR3 residues: CASSQDAGVNSPLHF. Here the CDR3 DNA reads TGTGCCAGCAGCCAAGACGCAGGGGTGAATTCACCCCTCCACTTT.

The gene calls are TRBV9 and TRBJ2-1; 7 bases agree with TRBD1. The CDR3 covers 16 residues. The V gene's germline CDR1 is SGDLS and CDR2 YYNGEE. With V trimmed by 0 bases and J by 4 bases, 7 bases remained unmatched. The CDR3 nucleotides read TGTGCCAGCAGCGTAGTAGCAGGGGGTCCTTACAATGAGCAGTTCTTC. The encoded protein is CASSVVAGGPYNEQFF.